The 13 T cell receptor beta chains presented below share a single source sample, sequenced in a study of T cells in localized non-small cell lung cancer. Profiled with immunoSEQ multiplex PCR; TCRdb holds only in-frame clones, not every one. The sample includes about 20,000 clones, around 90% of them seen just once. This sample comprised peripheral blood, obtained before any cancer treatment. The receptor set was obtained from a male donor at least 60 years old with stage I squamous cell lung carcinoma.

This sequence joins TRBV6-6 and TRBJ1-6; D remains unclear. Germline loops: CDR1 MNHNY, CDR2 SVGAGI (reference sequence). The CDR3 contains 14 residues. Trimming took off 2 bases at V and 6 bases at J, with 8 bases between the two ends. This CDR3 reads CASSYLGSNSPLHF. CDR3 bases: TGTGCCAGCAGTTACCTGGGTAGTAATTCACCCCTCCACTTT.

The chain links TRBV7-8 to TRBJ1-5, with D possibly being TRBD1 (6 bases). Trimming pared 5 bases from V and 2 bases from J, leaving 13 bases between. This CDR3 has 15 residues. Germline loops: CDR1 SGHVS, CDR2 FQNEAQ. This chain's CDR3 is CASSELQGRNQPQHF. Here the CDR3 DNA reads TGTGCCAGCAGCGAACTACAGGGTCGCAATCAGCCCCAGCATTTT.

The V gene is TRBV29-1, the J gene TRBJ2-5; D is undetermined. CDR1 is SQVTM, CDR2 ANQGSEA, per germline. V was clipped by 4 bases and J by 4 bases, with 13 bases between them. This CDR3 has 13 amino acids. DNA of the CDR3: TGCAGCGTTGCTGGGGTCGGGCGAGAGACCCAGTACTTC. This codes for CSVAGVGRETQYF.

The chain combines TRBV12-5 with TRBJ2-3; possibly TRBD1 for D (6 bases). V was clipped by 3 bases and J by 4 bases, with 20 bases between them. The length of the CDR3 is 17 residues. In germline, CDR1 is LGHNT, CDR2 FRNRAP. The CDR3 reads CASGFSLHGTMADTQYF. The CDR3 nucleotides are TGTGCTAGTGGTTTTTCCCTCCACGGGACAATGGCAGATACGCAGTATTTT.

This sequence joins TRBV5-8 and TRBJ1-1; no clear D. Germline CDR1 and CDR2: SGHTS and YDEGEE. The CDR3 spans 14 residues. V gave up 4 bases and J gave up 4 bases, with 14 bases separating them. The CDR3 region has the DNA TGTGCCAGCAGCCGCAATTTCGTAGGCACTGAAGCTTTCTTT. Encoded protein: CASSRNFVGTEAFF. Full variable domain (remainder filled in from reference TRBV5-8 and TRBJ1-1): EAGVTQSPTHLIKTRGQQATLRCSPISGHTSVYWYQQALGLGLQFLLWYDEGEERNRGNFPPRFSGRQFPNYSSELNVNALELEDSALYLCASSRNFVGTEAFFGQGTRLTVV.

Only a few counts were recorded for this clone. The chain employs TRBV12-5 and TRBJ2-7, with 9 bases that match TRBD1. Germline values: CDR1 LGHNT, CDR2 FRNRAP. The V gene end was trimmed by 6 bases and the J gene end by 5 bases; junction bases not matched to a gene: 14. This CDR3 has 16 amino acids. CDR3 nucleotide sequence: TGTGCTAGTGGCCAAACCGGGACAGGGAAAATCCACGAGCAGTACTTC. Translation: CASGQTGTGKIHEQYF.

The rearrangement links TRBV5-4 to TRBJ2-2; possibly TRBD2 for D (5 bases). CDR1 is SGHNT and CDR2 is YYREEE in the germline V gene (reference sequence). Trimming cost V 1 base and J 6 bases, with 13 bases left between them. The CDR3 is made up of 15 amino acids. CDR3 sequence (DNA): TGTGCCAGCAGCTTGTCTATTACTAGGGCCGGGGAGCTGTTTTTT. Protein: CASSLSITRAGELFF.

The chain uses TRBV7-8 and TRBJ1-4; a weak D match, TRBD1 (6 bases). Germline V gene lookup returns CDR1 SGHVS and CDR2 FQNEAQ. V lost 5 bases and J 0 bases, leaving 13 bases between the germline ends. The CDR3 contains 16 residues. The CDR3 is CASSLSGVATNEKLFF. CDR3 coding DNA: TGTGCCAGCAGCCTCTCAGGGGTTGCAACTAATGAAAAACTGTTTTTT.

The chain joins TRBV27 to TRBJ2-3; 8 positions agree with TRBD2. V shed 3 bases, J shed 3 bases, and the junction held 8 bases outside the gene matches. This CDR3 is 16 amino acids long. CDR1 and CDR2 from the germline V gene are MNHEY and SMNVEV (reference sequence). The CDR3 loop is CASSFLGLGFTDTQYF. The CDR3, as DNA: TGTGCCAGCAGTTTTCTGGGACTAGGTTTTACAGATACGCAGTATTTT.

V usage is TRBV7-9 and J usage is TRBJ1-2, with a weak D call TRBD1 (5 bases). CDR1 is SEHNR, CDR2 FQNEAQ, per germline (reference sequence). The CDR3 has 16 amino acids. The ends were cut back, 5 bases at V and 7 bases at J, with 23 bases in the middle. The CDR3 DNA reads as TGTGCCAGCAGCGCCGAAGGGGTTGGGTCGATCGGTGGCTACACCTTC. It specifies CASSAEGVGSIGGYTF.

The chain joins TRBV19 to TRBJ2-7; 8 nucleotides agree with TRBD1. With 6 bases clipped from V and 2 bases from J, the junction kept 9 bases outside the gene matches. The germline V gene encodes CDR1 LNHDA and CDR2 SQIVND (reference sequence). The CDR3 is 15 residues long. The chain's CDR3 is CASSPGTGFTYEQYF. The CDR3, as DNA: TGTGCCAGTAGCCCCGGGACAGGCTTTACCTACGAGCAGTACTTC.

V gene TRBV2 combines with J gene TRBJ1-3; D remains unclear. V shed 3 bases and J shed 0 bases, with 15 bases lying between them. Per the germline V gene, CDR1 is SNHLY and CDR2 is FYNNEI. The CDR3 covers 17 residues. The CDR3 protein is CASSEFAGPSSGNTIYF. CDR3 DNA sequence: TGTGCCAGCAGTGAGTTTGCAGGTCCGAGCTCTGGAAACACCATATATTTT. Full variable domain (outside the CDR3, taken from reference TRBV2 and TRBJ1-3): EPEVTQTPSHQVTQMGQEVILRCVPISNHLYFYWYRQILGQKVEFLVSFYNNEISEKSEIFDDQFSVERPDGSNFTLKIRSTKLEDSAMYFCASSEFAGPSSGNTIYFGEGSWLTVV.

The V and J genes are TRBV6-1 and TRBJ2-2; unclear D gene. The V and J ends lost 3 bases and 11 bases respectively, with 16 bases between them. The CDR3 is made up of 14 amino acids. Germline V gives CDR1 MNHNS, CDR2 SASEGT. The CDR3 sequence is CASSDRNPPSELFF. CDR3 sequence (DNA): TGTGCCAGCAGTGACAGGAACCCCCCATCTGAGCTGTTTTTT.